Listed below are T cell receptor beta chains from one sample, sequenced in a study of T cell responses to AZD1222 COVID-19 vaccine. This table comes from immunoSEQ multiplex PCR, and its TCRdb copy is limited to in-frame clones, with some not included. The sample consists of about 110,000 clones, around 90% of them appearing once. This specimen consisted of peripheral blood, obtained on day 0 of AZD1222 vaccination. These receptors were collected from an adult in good health. Both conserved end residues are part of each CDR3. D genes are given only for firm matches.

D gene	V gene	J gene	CDR3 protein
.	TRBV5-5	TRBJ2-2	CASSLWDANTGELFF
.	TRBV30	TRBJ1-2	CAWSAGPGYGYTF
.	TRBV12-3/TRBV12-4	TRBJ1-4	CASSHTGGEKLFF
.	TRBV6-2/TRBV6-3	TRBJ1-1	CASSYSADLGLAEAFF
.	TRBV9	TRBJ2-2	CASSGDIVGELFF
.	TRBV30	TRBJ1-1	CAWSVRNWNTEAFF
TRBD2	TRBV27	TRBJ2-7	CASSSTSGGKLYEQYF
TRBD1	TRBV2	TRBJ1-5	CASSLQGARQPQHF
.	TRBV5-1	TRBJ1-2	CASSSPPGVMNYGYTF
TRBD1	TRBV5-1	TRBJ2-3	CASSPGQGGTDTQYF
.	TRBV6-2/TRBV6-3	TRBJ2-7	CASSYDRTYEQYF
TRBD1	TRBV4-2	TRBJ2-7	CASSALGTDPYEQYF
TRBD1	TRBV30	TRBJ1-1	CAWNQGAGEAFF
TRBD2	TRBV13	TRBJ2-2	CASSSRLAGAIGELFF
TRBD2	TRBV12-5	TRBJ2-5	CASGFTPLAGGRQETQYF
.	TRBV18	TRBJ2-1	CASSPQTGSAYNEQFF